This T cell receptor beta chain was found in a study of blood T cell repertoires in COVID-19. As for the study in general: Donors in the United States, Italy and Spain gave samples during acute or convalescent COVID-19.

Generated by immunoSEQ multiplex PCR, the TCRdb table keeps only in-frame clones and is missing some. The data hold 55,000 to 75,000 clones, with around 87% observed a single time. The V gene's germline CDR1 is SQVTM and CDR2 ANQGSEA. V lost 4 bases and J lost 0, with 9 bases in between. This CDR3 has 13 amino acids. This clonotype was obtained from a man over 45 with active COVID-19. Sequencing was performed on peripheral blood. The chain joins TRBV29-1 to TRBJ1-1, with D hard to call. CDR3 in amino acids: CSVVPRLNTEAFF. The CDR3 DNA reads TGCAGCGTTGTCCCCAGGCTGAACACTGAAGCTTTCTTT.